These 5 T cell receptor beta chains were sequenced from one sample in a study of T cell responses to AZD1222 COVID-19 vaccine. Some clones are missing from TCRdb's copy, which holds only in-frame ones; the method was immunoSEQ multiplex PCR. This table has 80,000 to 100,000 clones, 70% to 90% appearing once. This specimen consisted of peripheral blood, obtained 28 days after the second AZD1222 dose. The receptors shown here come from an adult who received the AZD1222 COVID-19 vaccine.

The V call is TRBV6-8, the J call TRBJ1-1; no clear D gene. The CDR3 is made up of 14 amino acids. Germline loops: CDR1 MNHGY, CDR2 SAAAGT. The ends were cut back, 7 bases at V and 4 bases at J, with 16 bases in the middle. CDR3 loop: CASTHLIRVTEAFF. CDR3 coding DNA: TGTGCCAGCACCCATCTGATCCGAGTCACTGAAGCTTTCTTT.

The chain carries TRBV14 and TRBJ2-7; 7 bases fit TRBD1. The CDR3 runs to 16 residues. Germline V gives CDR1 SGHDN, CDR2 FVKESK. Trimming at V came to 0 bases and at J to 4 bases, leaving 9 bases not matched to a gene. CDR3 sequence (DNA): TGTGCCAGCAGCCAAGATACGAGGGGGCGCTTTTACGAGCAGTACTTC. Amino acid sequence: CASSQDTRGRFYEQYF.

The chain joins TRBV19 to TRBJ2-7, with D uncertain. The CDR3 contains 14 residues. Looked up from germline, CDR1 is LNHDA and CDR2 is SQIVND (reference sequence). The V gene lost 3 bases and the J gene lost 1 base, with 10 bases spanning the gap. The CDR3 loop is CASSIAAGSYEQYF. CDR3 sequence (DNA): TGTGCCAGTAGTATCGCGGCCGGTTCCTACGAGCAGTACTTC. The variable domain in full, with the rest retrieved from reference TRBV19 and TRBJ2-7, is DGGITQSPKYLFRKEGQNVTLSCEQNLNHDAMYWYRQDPGQGLRLIYYSQIVNDFQKGDIAEGYSVSREKKESFPLTVTSAQKNPTAFYLCASSIAAGSYEQYFGPGTRLTVT.

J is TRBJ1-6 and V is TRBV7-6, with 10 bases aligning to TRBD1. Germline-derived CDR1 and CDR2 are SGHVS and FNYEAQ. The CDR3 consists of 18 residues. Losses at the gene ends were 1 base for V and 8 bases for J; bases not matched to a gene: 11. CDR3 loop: CASSLETGGRRRHSPLHF. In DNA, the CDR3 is TGTGCCAGCAGCTTAGAGACAGGGGGCAGACGAAGACATTCACCCCTCCACTTT.

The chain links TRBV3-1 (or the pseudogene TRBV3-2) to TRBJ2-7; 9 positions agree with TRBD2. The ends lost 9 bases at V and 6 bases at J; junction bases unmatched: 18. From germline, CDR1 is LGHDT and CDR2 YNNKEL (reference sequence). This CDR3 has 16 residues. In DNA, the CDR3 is TGTGCCAGTACGGCGGGTCTAGCGGGGTCGAATTCCGAGCAGTACTTC. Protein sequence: CASTAGLAGSNSEQYF.